The rows below give T cell receptor beta chains drawn from one sample of a study of a mutant IDH1 vaccine in newly diagnosed glioma. TCRdb's table, derived via immunoSEQ multiplex PCR, lists solely in-frame clones and lacks some. The profile covers around 60,000 clones, with about nine tenths appearing a single time and over 2.5% taken by the ten largest. Specimen: PBMCs, collected from a glioma patient treated with radiotherapy, temozolomide or both. These receptors originate from a man aged 45-65 years with glioma. The CDR3 runs from the conserved cysteine through the conserved F or W. A D gene is named only where the DNA matches it firmly. Rows may omit the clone size; those that give it use once, few, many or a size class.

D | size | J | V | CDR3 | DNA
- | - | TRBJ1-2 | TRBV27 | CASSSFPVHGYTF | TGTGCCAGCAGTTCCTTCCCGGTCCATGGCTACACCTTC
- | - | TRBJ1-2 | TRBV5-3 | CARSSGKDYGYTF | TGTGCCAGAAGCTCTGGAAAGGACTATGGCTACACCTTC
- | few | TRBJ2-3 | TRBV18 | CASSTTGQNTDTQYF | TGTGCCAGCTCGACGACGGGACAAAACACAGATACGCAGTATTTT
TRBD1 | - | TRBJ2-7 | TRBV15 | CATSRAGTDSYEQYF | TGTGCCACCAGCAGGGCCGGGACAGACTCCTACGAGCAGTACTTC
- | - | TRBJ2-2 | TRBV5-4 | CASSLGDPNTGELFF | TGTGCCAGCAGCTTGGGGGATCCGAACACCGGGGAGCTGTTTTTT
- | - | TRBJ2-1 | TRBV19 | CASSIVRREQFF | TGTGCCAGTAGTATAGTGCGACGCGAGCAGTTCTTC
- | once | TRBJ2-1 | TRBV5-1 | CASSYNRAFADEQFF | TGCGCCAGCAGCTATAACAGGGCATTCGCGGATGAGCAGTTCTTC
TRBD1 | - | TRBJ1-2 | TRBV5-6 | CASKRDRVNYGYTF | TGTGCCAGCAAAAGGGACAGAGTCAACTATGGCTACACCTTC
- | - | TRBJ1-2 | TRBV5-6 | CAQDKGISYTF | TGTGCCCAGGATAAGGGAATCAGCTACACCTTC
- | - | TRBJ1-4 | TRBV4-2 | CASSQGAGEHEKLFF | TGTGCCAGCAGCCAAGGCGCCGGGGAGCATGAAAAACTGTTTTTT
- | - | TRBJ2-2 | TRBV18 | CASSPPGTGELFF | TGTGCCAGCTCACCACCGGGGACCGGGGAGCTGTTTTTT
TRBD1 | - | TRBJ1-2 | TRBV28 | CAVRQGQDNYGYTF | TGTGCCGTTAGACAGGGGCAAGATAACTATGGCTACACCTTC
TRBD1 | once | TRBJ2-1 | TRBV5-1 | CASSSGTGTYEQFF | TGCGCCAGCAGCTCCGGGACAGGGACCTATGAGCAGTTCTTC
- | - | TRBJ2-5 | TRBV11-2 | CASSRQLYQETQYF | TGTGCCAGCAGCCGACAGCTATACCAAGAGACCCAGTACTTC
- | once | TRBJ2-6 | TRBV7-9 | CASSFPGQGANVLTF | TGTGCCAGCAGCTTTCCAGGGCAAGGGGCCAACGTCCTGACTTTC
TRBD2 | - | TRBJ2-4 | TRBV28 | CASSSSGMSKNIQYF | TGTGCCAGCAGTTCTAGCGGAATGAGCAAAAACATTCAGTACTTC
- | - | TRBJ2-5 | TRBV7-2 | CASSFWASEETQYF | TGTGCCAGCAGCTTTTGGGCATCGGAAGAGACCCAGTACTTC
- | - | TRBJ2-2 | TRBV29-1 | CSVEGLRGSRNTGELFF | TGCAGCGTCGAAGGGCTGAGAGGTAGCAGAAACACCGGGGAGCTGTTTTTT
- | - | TRBJ2-3 | TRBV29-1 | CSVITRDFPPFTDTQYF | TGCAGCGTAATCACCCGGGACTTCCCACCTTTCACAGATACGCAGTATTTT
TRBD1 | - | TRBJ1-5 | TRBV2 | CASRRTGEGQPQHF | TGTGCCAGCAGAAGAACAGGGGAGGGGCAGCCCCAGCATTTT
- | once | TRBJ2-1 | TRBV7-6 | CASSLAGGNEQFF | TGTGCCAGCAGCTTAGCGGGTGGCAATGAGCAGTTCTTC
TRBD1 | - | TRBJ1-1 | TRBV30 | CAWTRTGWTEAFF | TGTGCCTGGACCCGGACAGGTTGGACTGAAGCTTTCTTT
- | once | TRBJ1-2 | TRBV7-9 | CASSLVGELYGYTF | TGTGCCAGCAGCTTAGTAGGGGAGCTCTATGGCTACACCTTC